The 12 T cell receptor beta chains in this list originate from one sample, sequenced in a study of cytomegalovirus exposure and HLA in healthy donors. Primers included in the PCR were 60 Vbeta and 13 Jbeta primers. TCRdb's copy holds only in-frame clones and misses some; the assay was immunoSEQ multiplex PCR. The data contain some 250,000 clones, 70% to 90% of them singletons. The specimen sequenced was PBMCs. The receptors were gathered from a woman aged 55-75 years in good health and CMV-seropositive.

The V gene is TRBV29-1, the J gene TRBJ2-1; perhaps TRBD1 as D (6 bases). V lost 1 base to trimming and J lost 6 bases, with 10 bases between them. The CDR3 contains 13 residues. Germline V gene sequence: CDR1 SQVTM, CDR2 ANQGSEA. The CDR3 bases are TGCAGCGTTGAAGCGGGCAGGGGCAATGAGCAGTTCTTC. Translated, it gives CSVEAGRGNEQFF.

This clone occurred a few times. The chain recombines TRBV27 with TRBJ1-1, with D perhaps matching TRBD1 (5 bases). CDR3 size: 14 residues. V was trimmed by 8 bases and J by 6 bases, leaving 19 bases between them. The germline V gene has CDR1 MNHEY and CDR2 SMNVEV (reference sequence). Here the CDR3 reads CASRTRGVIAEAFF. Written as DNA, the CDR3 is TGTGCCAGCCGCACACGGGGGGTTATCGCTGAAGCTTTCTTT.

This clone was observed a handful of times. The chain combines TRBV4-1 with TRBJ2-7; D is possibly TRBD1 (5 bases). The V and J ends lost 1 base and 0 bases respectively, with 10 bases between them. Germline V lookup: CDR1 MGHRA, CDR2 YSYEKL. The CDR3 consists of 15 residues. The CDR3 sequence: CASSQATVVSYEQYF. DNA for the CDR3: TGCGCCAGCAGCCAAGCGACAGTCGTCTCCTACGAGCAGTACTTC.

The gene calls are TRBV4-1 and TRBJ2-7; perhaps TRBD1 as D (5 bases). V was clipped by 0 bases and J by 2 bases, with 14 bases between them. CDR3 length: 16 amino acids. Germline V gene data show CDR1 as MGHRA and CDR2 as YSYEKL. The CDR3, as DNA: TGCGCCAGCAGCCAAGAACAGACAGTTTTGACCTACGAGCAGTACTTC. As protein: CASSQEQTVLTYEQYF.

The chain joins TRBV13 to TRBJ2-1; D not certain. CDR1 and CDR2 (germline): PRHDT, FYEKMQ (reference sequence). V was pared by 4 bases and J by 6 bases, with 13 bases between. This CDR3 has 14 residues. The CDR3 nucleotides read TGTGCCAGCAGCTCCCCCCTCTTGGCCAATGAGCAGTTCTTC. This encodes CASSSPLLANEQFF. The variable domain in full, with the rest retrieved from reference TRBV13 and TRBJ2-1, is AAGVIQSPRHLIKEKRETATLKCYPIPRHDTVYWYQQGPGQDPQFLISFYEKMQSDKGSIPDRFSAQQFSDYHSELNMSSLELGDSALYFCASSSPLLANEQFFGPGTRLTVL.

V is TRBV19 and J is TRBJ1-3; D might be TRBD1 (5 bases). V was pared by 6 bases and J by 4 bases, with 16 bases between. Germline CDR1 is LNHDA and CDR2 is SQIVND (reference sequence). This CDR3 is 15 amino acids long. Here the CDR3 DNA reads TGTGCCAGTAGCCCGTATTCGGGGGTAGGAAACACCATATATTTT. Translating it yields CASSPYSGVGNTIYF.

This clone has ten or more counts. The J gene is TRBJ1-1, the V gene TRBV5-6; 10 bases are a match to TRBD1. CDR1 SGHDT and CDR2 YYEEEE come from the germline V gene. The CDR3 sequence is 16 residues long. Losses at the gene ends were 4 bases for V and 0 bases for J; bases not matched to a gene: 6. The CDR3 DNA sequence: TGTGCCAGCAGCCGCCGGACAGGGGGTATGAACACTGAAGCTTTCTTT. Translation gives CASSRRTGGMNTEAFF.

The chain combines TRBV19 with TRBJ1-2, with 8 positions matching TRBD1. Germline CDR1 and CDR2: LNHDA and SQIVND (reference sequence). V dropped 4 bases and J dropped 4; count of bases not matched to a gene: 8. This CDR3 region has 15 residues. The CDR3 DNA sequence: TGTGCCAGTAGTAGCGGGACAGGTCTCTCCTATGGCTACACCTTC. Amino acids: CASSSGTGLSYGYTF.

This clone was seen a single time. The chain uses TRBV6-1 and TRBJ1-1, with D tentatively TRBD1 (6 bases). This CDR3 is built from 15 residues. V was shortened by 1 base and J by 6 bases, with 15 bases between the two germline ends. Per germline, CDR1 MNHNS and CDR2 SASEGT. Here the CDR3 DNA reads TGTGCCAGCAGTGAAGGGTTGAACAGGGCTGCTGAAGCTTTCTTT. Translated: CASSEGLNRAAEAFF.

The chain employs TRBV19 and TRBJ1-5, with D maybe TRBD1 (6 bases). The V gene's germline CDR1 is LNHDA and CDR2 SQIVND (reference sequence). Trimming shortened V by 5 bases and J by 4 bases, and 15 bases separated the two germline ends. The CDR3 length is 15 residues. In DNA form, the CDR3 reads TGTGCCAGTAGTTTCCGGACAGAAGGGAATCAGCCCCAGCATTTT. Translated: CASSFRTEGNQPQHF.

J is TRBJ2-1 and V is TRBV27, with D unresolved. CDR3 length: 15 amino acids. CDR1 MNHEY and CDR2 SMNVEV come from the germline V gene (reference sequence). V gave up 2 bases and J gave up 2 bases, with 10 bases separating them. The DNA for the CDR3 is TGTGCCAGCAGTTTAAGAGAGGCCGCCTACAATGAGCAGTTCTTC. Translated: CASSLREAAYNEQFF.

This rearrangement joins TRBV10-3 to TRBJ1-2, with D possibly being TRBD1 (5 bases). V was trimmed by 2 bases and J by 4 bases, leaving 23 bases between them. CDR3 length: 18 amino acids. Germline CDR1 is ENHRY and CDR2 is SYGVKD. CDR3 protein: CAISEPSDSVKALYGYTF. CDR3 DNA: TGTGCCATCAGTGAGCCCTCCGACAGTGTCAAAGCCCTCTATGGCTACACCTTC.